This entry concerns a single TCR beta chain. In the authors' methods: Quantification of nucleated cells was approximated via reference gene primer amplification. TCRdb's table, derived via immunoSEQ multiplex PCR, lists solely in-frame clones and lacks some. For V, J and clone size, that table is used; D and trimming come from the DNA. The table shows around 230,000 clones, with roughly 80% occurring only once. CDR1 and CDR2 (germline): MNHEY, SVGAGI. This CDR3 has 14 amino acids. Trimming removed 5 bases from V and 11 bases from J, with 16 bases in between. The data belong to a study of blood T cell repertoires in COVID-19. Turning to the study itself: Sites in the United States, Italy and Spain provided acute and convalescent COVID-19 samples. T cells, B-cell-depleted T cells, or PBMCs provided the cDNA or gDNA that served as material.

This receptor was identified in a woman older than 75 with acute or convalescent COVID-19. The specimen sequenced was peripheral blood. This chain links TRBV6-5 with TRBJ1-6, with D tentatively TRBD1 (6 bases). Here the CDR3 reads CASSRDIALAPLHF. In DNA, the CDR3 is TGTGCCAGCAGTCGGGACATCGCTCTGGCACCCCTCCACTTT.